This TCR beta chain was captured by sequencing in a study of brain metastases from non-small cell lung cancer. The ends lost 5 bases at V and 1 base at J; junction bases unmatched: 10. CDR3 length: 18 residues. Germline-derived CDR1 and CDR2 are LNHNV and YYDKDF (reference sequence). As regards this clone: No antigen is known for it.

Clones were sequenced by immunoSEQ multiplex PCR, and TCRdb holds only the in-frame ones, with some missing. Here the sample spans around 2,500 clones, around 81% being singletons. Study-wide results and caveats: Compared with their matched primary tumors, 60% to 65% of brain metastases showed expanded T-cell clones.

The chain links TRBV15 to TRBJ2-2, with 10 bases fitting TRBD2. Material: primary lung tumor tissue. The TCR sequence derives from a donor at least 40 years old with non-small cell lung cancer. CDR3 bases: TGTGCCACCAGCTTCCGGACTAGCGGCGAGGAGAACACCGGGGAGCTGTTTTTT. It specifies CATSFRTSGEENTGELFF.